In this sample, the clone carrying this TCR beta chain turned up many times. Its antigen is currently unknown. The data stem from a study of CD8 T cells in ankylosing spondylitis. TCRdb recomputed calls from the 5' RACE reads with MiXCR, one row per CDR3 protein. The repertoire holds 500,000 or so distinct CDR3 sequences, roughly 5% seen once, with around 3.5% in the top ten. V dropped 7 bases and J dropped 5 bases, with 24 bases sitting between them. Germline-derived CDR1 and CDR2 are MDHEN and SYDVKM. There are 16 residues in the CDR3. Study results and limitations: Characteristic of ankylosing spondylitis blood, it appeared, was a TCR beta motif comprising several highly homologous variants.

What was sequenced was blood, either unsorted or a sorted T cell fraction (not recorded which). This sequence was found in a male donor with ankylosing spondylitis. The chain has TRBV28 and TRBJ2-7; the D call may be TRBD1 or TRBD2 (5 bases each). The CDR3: CASIPPGRLSRHEQYF. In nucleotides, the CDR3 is TGTGCCAGCATTCCACCGGGACGCTTGTCACGCCACGAGCAGTACTTC.